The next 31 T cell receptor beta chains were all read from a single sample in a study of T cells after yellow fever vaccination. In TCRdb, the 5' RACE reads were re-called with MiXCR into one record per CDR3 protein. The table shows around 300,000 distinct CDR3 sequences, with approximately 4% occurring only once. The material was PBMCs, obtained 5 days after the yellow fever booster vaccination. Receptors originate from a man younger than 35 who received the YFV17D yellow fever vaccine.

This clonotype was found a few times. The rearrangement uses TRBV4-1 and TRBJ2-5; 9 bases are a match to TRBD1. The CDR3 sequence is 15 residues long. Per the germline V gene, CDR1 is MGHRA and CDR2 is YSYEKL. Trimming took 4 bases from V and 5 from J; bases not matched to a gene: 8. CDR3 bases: TGCGCCAGCAGCCCCGTGGGACAGGGATACGAGACCCAGTACTTC. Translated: CASSPVGQGYETQYF.

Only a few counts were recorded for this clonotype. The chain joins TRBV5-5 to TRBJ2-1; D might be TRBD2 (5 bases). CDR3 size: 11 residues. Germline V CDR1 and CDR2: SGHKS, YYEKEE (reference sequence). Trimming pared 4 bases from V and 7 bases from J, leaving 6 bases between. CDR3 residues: CASSRLNEQFF. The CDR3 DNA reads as TGTGCCAGCAGCCGACTAAATGAGCAGTTCTTC.

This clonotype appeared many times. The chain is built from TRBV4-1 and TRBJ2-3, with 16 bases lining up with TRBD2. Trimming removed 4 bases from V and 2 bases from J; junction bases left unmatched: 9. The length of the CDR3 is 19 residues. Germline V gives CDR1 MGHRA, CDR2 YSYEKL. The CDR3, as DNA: TGCGCCAGCAGCCGCAACCCGGGACTAGCGGGGGGGCTCACAGATACGCAGTATTTT. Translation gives CASSRNPGLAGGLTDTQYF.

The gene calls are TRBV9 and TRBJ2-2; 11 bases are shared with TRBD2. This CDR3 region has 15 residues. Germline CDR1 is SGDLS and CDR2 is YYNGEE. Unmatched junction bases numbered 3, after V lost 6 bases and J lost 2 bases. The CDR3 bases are TGTGCCAGCACCCTAGCGGGGGGCAACACCGGGGAGCTGTTTTTT. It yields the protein CASTLAGGNTGELFF. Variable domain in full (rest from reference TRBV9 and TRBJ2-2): DSGVTQTPKHLITATGQRVTLRCSPRSGDLSVYWYQQSLDQGLQFLIQYYNGEERAKGNILERFSAQQFPDLHSELNLSSLELGDSALYFCASTLAGGNTGELFFGEGSRLTVL.

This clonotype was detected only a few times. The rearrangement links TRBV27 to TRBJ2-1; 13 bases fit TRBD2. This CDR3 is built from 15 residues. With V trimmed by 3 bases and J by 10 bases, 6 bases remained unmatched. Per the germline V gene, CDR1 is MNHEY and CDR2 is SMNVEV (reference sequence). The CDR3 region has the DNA TGTGCCAGCAGTTTCGGGACTAGCGGGGTTCGAGAGCAGTTCTTC. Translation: CASSFGTSGVREQFF.

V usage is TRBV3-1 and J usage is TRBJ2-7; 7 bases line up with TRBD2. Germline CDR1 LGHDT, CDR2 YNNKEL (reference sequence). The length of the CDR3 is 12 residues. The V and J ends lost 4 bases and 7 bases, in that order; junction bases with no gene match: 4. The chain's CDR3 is CASSPEGGEQYF. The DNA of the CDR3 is TGTGCCAGCAGCCCCGAGGGAGGGGAGCAGTACTTC.

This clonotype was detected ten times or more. DNA for the CDR3: TGCGCCAGCAGCCTCCGGACAGGGGGCACAGATACGCAGTATTTT. Its translation is CASSLRTGGTDTQYF. V gene TRBV4-1 combines with J gene TRBJ2-3; 9 nucleotides agree with TRBD1. Germline V gene sequence: CDR1 MGHRA, CDR2 YSYEKL. CDR3 size: 15 residues. J lost 1 base, V lost 4 bases, and 3 bases had no gene match.

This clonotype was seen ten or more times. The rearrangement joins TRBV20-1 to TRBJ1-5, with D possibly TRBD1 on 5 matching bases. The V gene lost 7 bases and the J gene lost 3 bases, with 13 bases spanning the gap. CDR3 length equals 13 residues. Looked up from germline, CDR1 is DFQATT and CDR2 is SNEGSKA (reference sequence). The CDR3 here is CSGGGDPNQPQHF. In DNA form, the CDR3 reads TGCAGTGGTGGGGGGGACCCCAATCAGCCCCAGCATTTT.

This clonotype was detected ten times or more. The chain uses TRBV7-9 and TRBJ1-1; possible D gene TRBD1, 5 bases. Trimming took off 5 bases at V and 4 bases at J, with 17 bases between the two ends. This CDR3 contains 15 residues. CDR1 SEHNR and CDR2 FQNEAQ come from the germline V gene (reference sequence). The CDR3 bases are TGTGCCAGCAGCCTGACCTCGGGGCTGGGCACTGAAGCTTTCTTT. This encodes CASSLTSGLGTEAFF.

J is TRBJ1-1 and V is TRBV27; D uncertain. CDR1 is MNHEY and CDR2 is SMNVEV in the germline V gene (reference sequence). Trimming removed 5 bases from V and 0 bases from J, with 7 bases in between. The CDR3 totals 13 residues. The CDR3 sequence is CASSPIMNTEAFF. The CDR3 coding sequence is TGTGCCAGCAGTCCTATCATGAACACTGAAGCTTTCTTT.

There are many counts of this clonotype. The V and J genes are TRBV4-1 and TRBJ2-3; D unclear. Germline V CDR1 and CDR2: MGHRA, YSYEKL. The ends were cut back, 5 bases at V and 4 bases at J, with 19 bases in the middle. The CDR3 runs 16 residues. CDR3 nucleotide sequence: TGCGCCAGCAGCGGAGACGGGTTCAGAGAGGCAGATACGCAGTATTTT. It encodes CASSGDGFREADTQYF.

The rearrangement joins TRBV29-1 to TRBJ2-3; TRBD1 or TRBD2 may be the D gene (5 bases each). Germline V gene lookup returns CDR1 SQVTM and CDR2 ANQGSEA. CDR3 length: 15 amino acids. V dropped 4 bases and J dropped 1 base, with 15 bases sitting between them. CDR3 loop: CSVGQRGQGTDTQYF. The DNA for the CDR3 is TGCAGCGTTGGACAGCGCGGGCAGGGCACAGATACGCAGTATTTT.

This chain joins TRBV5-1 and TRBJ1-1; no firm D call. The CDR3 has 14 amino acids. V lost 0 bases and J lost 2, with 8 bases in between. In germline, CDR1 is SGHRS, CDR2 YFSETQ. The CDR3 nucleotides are TGCGCCAGCAGCTTGGAAGGGTTCAACACTGAAGCTTTCTTT. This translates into CASSLEGFNTEAFF.

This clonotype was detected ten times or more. CDR3 bases: TGCGCCAGCAGCTACAGCCCGGGACCTTCCTACAATGAGCAGTTCTTC. Residues: CASSYSPGPSYNEQFF. The chain employs TRBV4-1 and TRBJ2-1; D is tentatively TRBD1 or TRBD2 (5 bases each). The CDR3 covers 16 residues. Germline V CDR1 and CDR2: MGHRA, YSYEKL. Deletions cut 5 bases from V and 1 base from J, with 15 bases between.

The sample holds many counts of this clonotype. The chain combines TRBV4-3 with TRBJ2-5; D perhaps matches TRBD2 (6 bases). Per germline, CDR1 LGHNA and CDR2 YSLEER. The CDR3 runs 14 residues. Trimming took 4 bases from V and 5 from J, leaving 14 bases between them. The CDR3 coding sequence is TGCGCCAGCAGCCTCCAGGGCGGGAAGGAGACCCAGTACTTC. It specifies CASSLQGGKETQYF.

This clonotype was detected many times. The CDR3 DNA reads TGCAGCGTCCGGAGTCGGTACGAGCAGTACTTC. It encodes CSVRSRYEQYF. V usage is TRBV29-1 and J usage is TRBJ2-7; D remains unclear. CDR1 and CDR2 (germline): SQVTM, ANQGSEA. Trimming removed 6 bases from V and 4 bases from J, with 10 bases in between. The CDR3 is 11 residues long.

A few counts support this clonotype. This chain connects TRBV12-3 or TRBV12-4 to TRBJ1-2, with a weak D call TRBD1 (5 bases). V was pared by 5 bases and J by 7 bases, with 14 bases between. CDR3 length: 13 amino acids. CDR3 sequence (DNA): TGTGCCAGCAGTGGGGGAGGGCCTGGTGGCTACACCTTC. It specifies CASSGGGPGGYTF.

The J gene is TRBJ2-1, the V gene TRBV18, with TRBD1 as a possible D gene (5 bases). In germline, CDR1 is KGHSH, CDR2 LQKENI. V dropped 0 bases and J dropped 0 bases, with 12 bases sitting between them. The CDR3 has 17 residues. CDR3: CASSPPQGSSSYNEQFF. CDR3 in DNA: TGTGCCAGCTCACCACCGCAGGGCTCGAGCTCCTACAATGAGCAGTTCTTC.

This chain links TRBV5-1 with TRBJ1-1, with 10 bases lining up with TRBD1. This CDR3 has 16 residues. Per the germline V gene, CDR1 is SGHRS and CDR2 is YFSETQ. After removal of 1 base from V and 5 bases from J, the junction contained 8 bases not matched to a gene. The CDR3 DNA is TGCGCCAGCAGCTTGTTAACCCCGGGACAGGGGACTGAAGCTTTCTTT. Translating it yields CASSLLTPGQGTEAFF.

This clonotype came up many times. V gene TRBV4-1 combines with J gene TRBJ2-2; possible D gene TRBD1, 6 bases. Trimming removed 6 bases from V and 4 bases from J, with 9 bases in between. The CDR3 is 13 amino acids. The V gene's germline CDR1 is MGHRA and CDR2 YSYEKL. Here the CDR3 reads CASSSDSTGELFF. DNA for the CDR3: TGCGCCAGCAGTTCGGACAGCACCGGGGAGCTGTTTTTT.

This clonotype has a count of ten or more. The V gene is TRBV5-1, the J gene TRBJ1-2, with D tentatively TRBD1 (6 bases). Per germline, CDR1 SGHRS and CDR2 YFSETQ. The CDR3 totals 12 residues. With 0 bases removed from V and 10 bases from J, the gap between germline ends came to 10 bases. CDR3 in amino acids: CASSLGGRDYTF. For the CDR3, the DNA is TGCGCCAGCAGCTTGGGGGGGCGAGACTACACCTTC.

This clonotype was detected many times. Here the CDR3 reads CSATNNGQANNEKLFF. As DNA, the CDR3 is TGCAGTGCTACCAACAATGGACAGGCCAATAATGAAAAACTGTTTTTT. The chain employs TRBV20-1 and TRBJ1-4; 7 bases align to TRBD1. Germline CDR1 reads DFQATT; CDR2 reads SNEGSKA (reference sequence). The junction had 12 bases not matched to a gene; V was cut back by 4 bases and J by 4 bases. The CDR3 totals 16 residues.

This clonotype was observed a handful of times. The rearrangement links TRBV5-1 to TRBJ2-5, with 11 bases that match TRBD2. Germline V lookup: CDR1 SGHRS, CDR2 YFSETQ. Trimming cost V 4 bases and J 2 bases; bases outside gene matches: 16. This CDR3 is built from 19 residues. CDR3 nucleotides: TGCGCCAGCAGCGGAATCGGGACTAGCGGCGGGGTGGGTCAAGAGACCCAGTACTTC. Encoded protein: CASSGIGTSGGVGQETQYF.

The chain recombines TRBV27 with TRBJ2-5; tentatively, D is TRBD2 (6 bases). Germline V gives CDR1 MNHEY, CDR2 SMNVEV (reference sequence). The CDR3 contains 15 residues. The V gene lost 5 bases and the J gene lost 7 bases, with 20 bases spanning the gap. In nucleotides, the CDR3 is TGTGCCAGCAGTCCGGGACTTCCGGGGATGGGGACCCAGTACTTC. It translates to CASSPGLPGMGTQYF.

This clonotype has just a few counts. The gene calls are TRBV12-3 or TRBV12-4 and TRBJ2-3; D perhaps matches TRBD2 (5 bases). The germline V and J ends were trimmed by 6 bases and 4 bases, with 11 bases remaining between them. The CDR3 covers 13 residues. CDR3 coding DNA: TGTGCCAGCAGACCCCCTAGCTCAGATACGCAGTATTTT. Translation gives CASRPPSSDTQYF.

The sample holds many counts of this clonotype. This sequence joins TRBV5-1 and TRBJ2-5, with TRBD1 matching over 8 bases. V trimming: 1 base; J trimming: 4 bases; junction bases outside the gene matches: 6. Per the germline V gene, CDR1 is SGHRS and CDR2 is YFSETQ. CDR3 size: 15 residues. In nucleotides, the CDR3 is TGCGCCAGCAGCTTGTCTAGCAGGGGGCGAGAGACCCAGTACTTC. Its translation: CASSLSSRGRETQYF.

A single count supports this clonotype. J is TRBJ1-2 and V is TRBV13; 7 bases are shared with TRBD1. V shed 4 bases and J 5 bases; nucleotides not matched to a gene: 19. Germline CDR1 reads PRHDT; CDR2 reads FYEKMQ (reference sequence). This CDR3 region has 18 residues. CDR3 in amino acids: CASSWGLDRALFGYGYTF. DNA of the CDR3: TGTGCCAGCAGCTGGGGCCTCGACAGGGCTCTCTTTGGATATGGCTACACCTTC.

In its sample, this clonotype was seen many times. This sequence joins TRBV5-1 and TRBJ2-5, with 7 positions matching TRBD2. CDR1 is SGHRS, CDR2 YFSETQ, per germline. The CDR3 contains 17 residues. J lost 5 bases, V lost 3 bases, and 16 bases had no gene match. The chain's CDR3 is CASSSSGSSGVGETQYF. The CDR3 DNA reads TGCGCCAGCAGCTCCTCGGGTTCAAGCGGGGTTGGCGAGACCCAGTACTTC.

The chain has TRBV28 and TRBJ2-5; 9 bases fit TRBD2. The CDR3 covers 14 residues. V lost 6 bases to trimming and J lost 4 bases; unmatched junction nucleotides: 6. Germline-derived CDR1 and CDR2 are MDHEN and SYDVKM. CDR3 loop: CASSPASGVETQYF. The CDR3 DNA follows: TGTGCCAGCAGCCCGGCTAGCGGGGTAGAGACCCAGTACTTC.

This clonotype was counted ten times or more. The CDR3 loop is CASSQRLAAGLGTGELFF. The CDR3 DNA reads TGCGCCAGCAGCCAACGGCTAGCGGCGGGCCTGGGGACCGGGGAGCTGTTTTTT. The rearrangement links TRBV4-1 to TRBJ2-2, with 7 bases identical to TRBD2. The junction had 14 bases not matched to a gene; V was cut back by 2 bases and J by 5 bases. The CDR3 length is 18 residues. CDR1 is MGHRA, CDR2 YSYEKL, per germline.

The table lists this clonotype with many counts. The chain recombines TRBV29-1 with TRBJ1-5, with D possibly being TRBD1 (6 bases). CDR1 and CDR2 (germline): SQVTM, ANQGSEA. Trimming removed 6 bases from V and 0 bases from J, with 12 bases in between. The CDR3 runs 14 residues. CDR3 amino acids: CSVGDTNSNQPQHF. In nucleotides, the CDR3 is TGCAGCGTAGGGGACACCAATAGCAATCAGCCCCAGCATTTT.